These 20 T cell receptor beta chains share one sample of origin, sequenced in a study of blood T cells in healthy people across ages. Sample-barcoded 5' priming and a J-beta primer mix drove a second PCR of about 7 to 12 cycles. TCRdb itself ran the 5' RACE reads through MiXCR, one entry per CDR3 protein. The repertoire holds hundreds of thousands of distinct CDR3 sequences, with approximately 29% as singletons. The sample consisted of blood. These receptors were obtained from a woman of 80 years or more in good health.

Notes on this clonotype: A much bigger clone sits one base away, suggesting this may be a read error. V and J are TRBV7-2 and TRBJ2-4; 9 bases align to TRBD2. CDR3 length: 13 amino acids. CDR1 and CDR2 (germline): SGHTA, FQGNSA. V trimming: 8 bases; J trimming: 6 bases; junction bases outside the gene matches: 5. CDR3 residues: CASGHSGGNIQYF. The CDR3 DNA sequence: TGTGCCAGCGGCCATAGCGGGGGAAACATTCAGTACTTC.

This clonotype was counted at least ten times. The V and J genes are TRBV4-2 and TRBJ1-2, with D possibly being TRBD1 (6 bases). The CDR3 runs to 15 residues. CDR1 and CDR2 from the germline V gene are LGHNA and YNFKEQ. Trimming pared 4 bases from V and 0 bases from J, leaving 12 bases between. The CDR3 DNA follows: TGTGCCAGCAGCCGGGGAGGGGGAGCTAACTATGGCTACACCTTC. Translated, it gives CASSRGGGANYGYTF.

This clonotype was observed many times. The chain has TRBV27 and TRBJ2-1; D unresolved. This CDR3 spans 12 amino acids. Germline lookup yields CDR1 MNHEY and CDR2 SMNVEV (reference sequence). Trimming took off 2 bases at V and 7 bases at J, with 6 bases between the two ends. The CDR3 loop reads CASSLTGNEQFF. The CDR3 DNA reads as TGTGCCAGCAGTTTAACCGGGAATGAGCAGTTCTTC.

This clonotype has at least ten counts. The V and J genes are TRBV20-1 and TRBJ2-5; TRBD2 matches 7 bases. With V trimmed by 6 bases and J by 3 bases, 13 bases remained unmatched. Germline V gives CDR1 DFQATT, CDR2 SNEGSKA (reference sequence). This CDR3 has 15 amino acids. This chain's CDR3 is CSAPSVRGGKETQYF. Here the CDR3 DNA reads TGCAGTGCCCCATCGGTCCGCGGGGGTAAAGAGACCCAGTACTTC.

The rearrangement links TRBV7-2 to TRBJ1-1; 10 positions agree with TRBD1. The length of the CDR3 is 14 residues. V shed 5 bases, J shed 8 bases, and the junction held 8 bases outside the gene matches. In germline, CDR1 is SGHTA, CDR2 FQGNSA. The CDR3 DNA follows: TGTGCCAGCAGCCTAGGGACGACAGGGGGCGAAGCTTTCTTT. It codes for CASSLGTTGGEAFF.

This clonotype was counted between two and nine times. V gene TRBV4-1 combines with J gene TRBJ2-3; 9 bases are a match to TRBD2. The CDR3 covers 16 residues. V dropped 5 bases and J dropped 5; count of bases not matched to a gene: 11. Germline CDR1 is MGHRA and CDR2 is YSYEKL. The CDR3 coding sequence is TGCGCCAGCAGCTATAGCGGGAGAAGGGGGGGAGATACGCAGTATTTT. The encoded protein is CASSYSGRRGGDTQYF.

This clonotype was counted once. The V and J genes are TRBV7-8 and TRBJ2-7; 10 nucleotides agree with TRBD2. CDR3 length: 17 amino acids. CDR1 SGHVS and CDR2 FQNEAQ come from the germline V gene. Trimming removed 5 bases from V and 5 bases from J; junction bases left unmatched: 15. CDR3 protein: CASSARGRGLAYNEQYF. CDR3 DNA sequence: TGTGCCAGCAGCGCGAGGGGTAGGGGACTAGCGTACAACGAGCAGTACTTC. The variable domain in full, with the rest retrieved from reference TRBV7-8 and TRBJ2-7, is GAGVSQSPRYKVAKRGQDVALRCDPISGHVSLFWYQQALGQGPEFLTYFQNEAQLDKSGLPSDRFFAERPEGSVSTLKIQRTQQEDSAVYLCASSARGRGLAYNEQYFGPGTRLTVT.

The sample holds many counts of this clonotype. The CDR3 bases are TGTGCCAGCAGCCGCCAGGGTTATACGCAGTATTTT. It specifies CASSRQGYTQYF. The chain joins TRBV7-3 to TRBJ2-3; perhaps TRBD1 as D (5 bases). Germline V CDR1 and CDR2: SGHTA, FQGTGA. Trimming left V 5 bases short and J 7 bases short, with 10 bases between. The CDR3 runs to 12 residues.

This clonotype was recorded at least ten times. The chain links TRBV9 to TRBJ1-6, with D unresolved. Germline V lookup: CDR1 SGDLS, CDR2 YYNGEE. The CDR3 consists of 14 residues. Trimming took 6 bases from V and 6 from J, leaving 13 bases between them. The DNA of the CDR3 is TGTGCCAGCAAAGGAGATGGGAGTAATTCACCCCTCCACTTT. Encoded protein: CASKGDGSNSPLHF. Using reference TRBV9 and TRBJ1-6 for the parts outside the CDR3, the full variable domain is DSGVTQTPKHLITATGQRVTLRCSPRSGDLSVYWYQQSLDQGLQFLIQYYNGEERAKGNILERFSAQQFPDLHSELNLSSLELGDSALYFCASKGDGSNSPLHFGNGTRLTVT.

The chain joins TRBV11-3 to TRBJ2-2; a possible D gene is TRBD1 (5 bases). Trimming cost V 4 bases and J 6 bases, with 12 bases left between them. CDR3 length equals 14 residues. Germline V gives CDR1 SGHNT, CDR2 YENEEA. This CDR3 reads CASSSDSRSGELFF. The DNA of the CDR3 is TGTGCCAGCAGCTCTGACAGTAGGTCCGGGGAGCTGTTTTTT.

The CDR3: CASSLVAYGQGSYEQYF. The DNA for the CDR3 is TGTGCCAGCAGCTTAGTGGCTTACGGACAGGGCTCCTACGAGCAGTACTTC. The rearrangement links TRBV7-6 to TRBJ2-7; 8 positions match TRBD1. Germline V gene sequence: CDR1 SGHVS, CDR2 FNYEAQ. The V segment lost 1 base and the J segment 0 bases; nucleotides outside the gene matches: 8. The CDR3 spans 17 residues.

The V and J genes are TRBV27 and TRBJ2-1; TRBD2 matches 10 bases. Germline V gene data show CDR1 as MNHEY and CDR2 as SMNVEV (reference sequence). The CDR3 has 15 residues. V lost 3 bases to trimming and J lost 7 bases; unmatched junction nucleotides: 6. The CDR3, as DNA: TGTGCCAGCAGTTTTTCGTCTAGCGGGAGAAATGAGCAGTTCTTC. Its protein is CASSFSSSGRNEQFF.

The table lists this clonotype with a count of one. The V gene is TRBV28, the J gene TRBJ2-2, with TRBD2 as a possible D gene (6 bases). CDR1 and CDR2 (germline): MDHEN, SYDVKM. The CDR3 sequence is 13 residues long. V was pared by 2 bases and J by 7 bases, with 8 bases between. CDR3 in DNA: TGTGCCAGCAGTTTACGGGGGAACGGGGAGCTGTTTTTT. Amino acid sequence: CASSLRGNGELFF. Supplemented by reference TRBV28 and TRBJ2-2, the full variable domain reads DVKVTQSSRYLVKRTGEKVFLECVQDMDHENMFWYRQDPGLGLRLIYFSYDVKMKEKGDIPEGYSVSREKKERFSLILESASTNQTSMYLCASSLRGNGELFFGEGSRLTVL.

CDR3 sequence (DNA): TGCGCCAGCAGCGCGGACAGCTTCCTCTCCTACGAGCAGTACTTC. Amino acid sequence: CASSADSFLSYEQYF. This chain links TRBV5-1 with TRBJ2-7, with D maybe TRBD1 (6 bases). This CDR3 region has 15 residues. The V end lost 4 bases, the J end lost 0 bases, and 14 bases lay between the germline ends. Germline V gives CDR1 SGHRS, CDR2 YFSETQ.

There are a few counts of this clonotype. CDR3 amino acids: CASRSGATLFSNQPQHF. As DNA, the CDR3 is TGTGCCAGCAGATCAGGGGCCACACTTTTTAGCAATCAGCCCCAGCATTTT. J is TRBJ1-5 and V is TRBV6-1; D may be TRBD1 (6 bases). V lost 6 bases to trimming and J lost 0 bases, with 18 bases between them. The CDR3 sequence is 17 residues long. Looked up from germline, CDR1 is MNHNS and CDR2 is SASEGT.

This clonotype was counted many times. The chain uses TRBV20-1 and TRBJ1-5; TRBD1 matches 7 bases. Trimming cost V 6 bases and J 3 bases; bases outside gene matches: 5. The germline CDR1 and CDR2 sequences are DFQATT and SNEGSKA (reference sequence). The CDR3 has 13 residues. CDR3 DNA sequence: TGCAGTGCCAGGGACAGAATCAATCAGCCCCAGCATTTT. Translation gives CSARDRINQPQHF.

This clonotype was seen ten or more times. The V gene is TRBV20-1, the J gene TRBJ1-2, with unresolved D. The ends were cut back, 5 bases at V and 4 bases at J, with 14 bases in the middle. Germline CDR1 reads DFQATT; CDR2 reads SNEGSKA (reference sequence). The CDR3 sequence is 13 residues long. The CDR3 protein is CSALWTQTYGYTF. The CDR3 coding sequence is TGCAGTGCTCTGTGGACGCAAACCTATGGCTACACCTTC.

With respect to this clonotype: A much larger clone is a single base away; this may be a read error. CDR3 protein: CASSLGGLTYNEQYF. The DNA for the CDR3 is TGTGCCAGCAGCTTGGGGGGACTTACCTACAATGAGCAGTACTTC. V and J are TRBV5-6 and TRBJ2-5, with D possibly matching TRBD2 (6 bases). The CDR3 loop spans 15 amino acids. Germline CDR1 and CDR2: SGHDT and YYEEEE. V was cut by 0 bases and J by 11 bases, with 20 bases left in between.

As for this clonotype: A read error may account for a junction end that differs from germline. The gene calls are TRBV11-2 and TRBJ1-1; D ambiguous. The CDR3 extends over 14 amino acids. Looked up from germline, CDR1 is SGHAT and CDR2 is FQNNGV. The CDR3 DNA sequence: TGTGCCAGTAGCTTAGATCAAGGGTCCGCTGAAGCTTTCTTT. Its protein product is CASSLDQGSAEAFF. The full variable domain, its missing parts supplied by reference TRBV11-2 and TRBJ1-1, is EAGVAQSPRYKIIEKRQSVAFWCNPISGHATLYWYQQILGQGPKLLIQFQNNGVVDDSQLPKDRFSAERLKGVDSTLKIQPAKLEDSAVYLCASSLDQGSAEAFFGQGTRLTVV.

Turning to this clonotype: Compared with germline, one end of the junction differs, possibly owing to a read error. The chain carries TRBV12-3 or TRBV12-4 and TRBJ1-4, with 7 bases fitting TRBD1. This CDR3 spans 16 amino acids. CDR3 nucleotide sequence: TGTGCCAGCGGTTTAGGAGGGGCAGGGGGACGTGAAAAACTGTTTTTT. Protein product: CASGLGGAGGREKLFF.